The clone carrying this TCR beta chain was seen only once. Per the authors' pipeline: Reference gene primer amplification yielded estimated nucleated cell counts. The protocol was immunoSEQ multiplex PCR, while the TCRdb copy is restricted to in-frame clones and leaves out a portion. D and trimming were read from the DNA, whereas the V and J calls and clone size are those reported in that table. The profile shows some 100,000 clones, 89% of them singletons. The data were obtained in a study of blood T cell repertoires in COVID-19. Overall study: Whether acute or convalescent, the COVID-19 samples came from the United States, Italy and Spain.

The source of this sequence is a woman of 80 years or more with active COVID-19. Sequenced input: peripheral blood.

DNA of the CDR3: TGTGCCAGCAGCTCGGGACAGGCCTTCTACGAGCAGTACTTC. It codes for CASSSGQAFYEQYF. The rearrangement links TRBV7-9 to TRBJ2-7; TRBD1 aligns across 8 bases. The CDR3 runs to 14 residues. CDR1 and CDR2 (germline): SEHNR, FQNEAQ (reference sequence). The V and J ends lost 4 bases and 3 bases, in that order; junction bases with no gene match: 5.